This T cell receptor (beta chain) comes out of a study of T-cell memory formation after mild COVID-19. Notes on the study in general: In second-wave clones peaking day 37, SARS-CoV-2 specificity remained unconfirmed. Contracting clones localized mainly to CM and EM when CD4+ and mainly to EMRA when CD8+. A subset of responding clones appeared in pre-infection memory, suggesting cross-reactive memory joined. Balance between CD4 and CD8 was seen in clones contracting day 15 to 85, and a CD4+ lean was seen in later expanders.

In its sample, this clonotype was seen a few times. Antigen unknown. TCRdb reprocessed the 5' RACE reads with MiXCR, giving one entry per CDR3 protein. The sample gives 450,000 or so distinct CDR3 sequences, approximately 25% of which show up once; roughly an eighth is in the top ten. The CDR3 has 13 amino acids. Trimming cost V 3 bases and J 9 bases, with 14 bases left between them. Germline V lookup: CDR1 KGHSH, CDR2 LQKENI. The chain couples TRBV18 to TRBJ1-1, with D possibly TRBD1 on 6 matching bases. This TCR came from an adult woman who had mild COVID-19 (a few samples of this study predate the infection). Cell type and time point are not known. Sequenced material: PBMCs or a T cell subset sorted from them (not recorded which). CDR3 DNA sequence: TGTGCCAGCTCACCCGACGGGGGCTTAAAAGCTTTCTTT. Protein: CASSPDGGLKAFF.